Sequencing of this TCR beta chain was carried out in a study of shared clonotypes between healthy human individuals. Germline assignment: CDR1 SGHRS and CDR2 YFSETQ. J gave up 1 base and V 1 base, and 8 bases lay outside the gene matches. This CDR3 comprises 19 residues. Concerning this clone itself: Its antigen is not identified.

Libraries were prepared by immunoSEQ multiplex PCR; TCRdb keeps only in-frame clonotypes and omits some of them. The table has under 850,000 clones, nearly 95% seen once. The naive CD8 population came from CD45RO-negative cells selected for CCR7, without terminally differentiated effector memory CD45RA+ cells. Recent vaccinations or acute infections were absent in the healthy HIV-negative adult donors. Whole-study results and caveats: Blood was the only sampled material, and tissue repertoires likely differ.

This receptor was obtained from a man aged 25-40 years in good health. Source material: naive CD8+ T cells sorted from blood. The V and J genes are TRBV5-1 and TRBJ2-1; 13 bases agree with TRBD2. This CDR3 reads CASSLILAGGPRSYNEQFF. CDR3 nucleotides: TGCGCCAGCAGCTTGATACTAGCGGGAGGGCCAAGATCCTACAATGAGCAGTTCTTC.